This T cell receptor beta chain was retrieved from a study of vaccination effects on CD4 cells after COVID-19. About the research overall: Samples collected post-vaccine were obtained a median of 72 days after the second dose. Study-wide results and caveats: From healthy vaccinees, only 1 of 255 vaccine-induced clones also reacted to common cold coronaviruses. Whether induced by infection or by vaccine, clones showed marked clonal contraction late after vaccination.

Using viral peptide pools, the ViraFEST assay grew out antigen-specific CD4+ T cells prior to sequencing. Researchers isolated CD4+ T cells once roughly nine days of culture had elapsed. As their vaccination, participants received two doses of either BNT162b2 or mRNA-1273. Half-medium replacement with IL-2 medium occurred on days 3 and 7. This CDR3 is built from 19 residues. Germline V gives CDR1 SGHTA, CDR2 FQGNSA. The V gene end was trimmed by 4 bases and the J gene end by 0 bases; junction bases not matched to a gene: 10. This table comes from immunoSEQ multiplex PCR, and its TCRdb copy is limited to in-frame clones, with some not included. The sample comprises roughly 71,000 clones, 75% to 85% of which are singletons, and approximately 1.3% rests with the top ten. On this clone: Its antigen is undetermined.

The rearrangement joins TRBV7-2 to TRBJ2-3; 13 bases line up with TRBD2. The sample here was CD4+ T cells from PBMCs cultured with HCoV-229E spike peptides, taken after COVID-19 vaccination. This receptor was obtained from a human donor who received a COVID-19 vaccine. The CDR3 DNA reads TGTGCCAGCAGCTCAAGACTAGCGGGGGGACATTCTAGCACAGATACGCAGTATTTT. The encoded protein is CASSSRLAGGHSSTDTQYF.